One TCR beta chain is described in this entry. The authors' processing: Amplification from reference gene primers served as the basis for estimated nucleated cell counts. TCRdb keeps only in-frame clones here, not all; method: immunoSEQ multiplex PCR. V, J and clone size were drawn from that table, and D and trimming were deduced from the DNA. The sample holds approximately 69,000 clones, 90% seen once. Germline CDR1 KGHSH, CDR2 LQKENI. The CDR3 spans 13 residues. With 4 bases clipped from V and 9 bases from J, the junction kept 5 bases outside the gene matches. The data are from a study of blood T cell repertoires in COVID-19. Study-level background: Researchers got acute and convalescent COVID-19 samples from the United States, Italy and Spain. The cDNA or gDNA used as material had been derived from T cells, B-cell-depleted T cells, or PBMCs.

The chain joins TRBV18 to TRBJ2-1; TRBD2 matches at 8 bases. The receptor's source is a man aged 50 or older with acute or convalescent COVID-19. The source material was peripheral blood. The CDR3 nucleotides read TGTGCCAGCTCACTGGGACTAGAGGGTGAGCAGTTCTTC. Amino acids: CASSLGLEGEQFF.